Listed here is a single TCR beta chain. The CDR3 is 15 amino acids. Trimming took 3 bases from V and 6 from J, leaving 16 bases between them. Germline loops: CDR1 KGHSH, CDR2 LQKENI. These data originate in a study of blood T cell repertoires in COVID-19. Clones were sequenced by immunoSEQ multiplex PCR, and TCRdb holds only the in-frame ones, with some missing. Among around 310,000 clones listed, 90% were seen once. The sequence came from a woman in her thirties with COVID-19, enrolled during active disease. The chain carries TRBV18 and TRBJ2-3; D might be TRBD1 (6 bases). Sequencing was performed on peripheral blood. CDR3 DNA: TGTGCCAGCTCACCGGCTCGGACAGAGCGGGATACGCAGTATTTT. Translated, it gives CASSPARTERDTQYF.